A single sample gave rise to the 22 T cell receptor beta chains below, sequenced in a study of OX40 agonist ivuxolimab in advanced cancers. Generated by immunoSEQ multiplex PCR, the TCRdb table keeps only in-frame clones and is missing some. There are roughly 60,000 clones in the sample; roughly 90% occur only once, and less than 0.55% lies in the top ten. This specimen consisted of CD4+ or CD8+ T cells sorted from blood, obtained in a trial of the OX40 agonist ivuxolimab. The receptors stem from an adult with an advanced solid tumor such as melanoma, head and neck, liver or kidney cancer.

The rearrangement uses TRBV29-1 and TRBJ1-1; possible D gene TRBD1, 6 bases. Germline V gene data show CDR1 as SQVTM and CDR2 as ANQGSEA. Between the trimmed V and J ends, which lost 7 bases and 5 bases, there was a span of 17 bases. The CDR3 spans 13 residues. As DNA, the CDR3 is TGCAGCGCCGACGGGACGAGGGGGACTGAAGCTTTCTTT. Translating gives CSADGTRGTEAFF.

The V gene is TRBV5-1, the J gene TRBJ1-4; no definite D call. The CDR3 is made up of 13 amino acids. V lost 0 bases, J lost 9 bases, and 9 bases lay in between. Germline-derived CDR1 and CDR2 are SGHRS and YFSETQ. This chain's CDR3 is CASSLAGIQKLFF. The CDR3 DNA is TGCGCCAGCAGCTTGGCCGGCATTCAAAAACTGTTTTTT.

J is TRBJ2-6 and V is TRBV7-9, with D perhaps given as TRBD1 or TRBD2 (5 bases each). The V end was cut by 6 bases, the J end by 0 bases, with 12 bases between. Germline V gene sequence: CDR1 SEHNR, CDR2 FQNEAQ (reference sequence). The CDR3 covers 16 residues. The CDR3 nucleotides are TGTGCCAGCAGTATCGGGACCACCTCTGGGGCCAACGTCCTGACTTTC. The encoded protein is CASSIGTTSGANVLTF.

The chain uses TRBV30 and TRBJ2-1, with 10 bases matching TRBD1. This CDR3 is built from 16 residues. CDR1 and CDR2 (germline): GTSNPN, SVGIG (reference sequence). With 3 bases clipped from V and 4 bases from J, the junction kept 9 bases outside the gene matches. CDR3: CAWRNQDRGSYNEQFF. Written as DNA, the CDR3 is TGTGCCTGGAGAAACCAGGACAGGGGGAGTTACAATGAGCAGTTCTTC.

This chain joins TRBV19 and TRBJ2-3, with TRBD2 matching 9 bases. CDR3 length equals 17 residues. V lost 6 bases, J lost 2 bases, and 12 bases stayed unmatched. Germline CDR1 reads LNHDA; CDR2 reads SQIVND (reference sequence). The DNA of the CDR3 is TGTGCCAGTAGCCCCGGGTGGGCTAGCGGGAACACAGATACGCAGTATTTT. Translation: CASSPGWASGNTDTQYF.

Here the CDR3 reads CASSYQDPLNTGELFF. Written as DNA, the CDR3 is TGTGCCAGCAGTTATCAGGACCCTTTGAACACCGGGGAGCTGTTTTTT. The chain uses TRBV7-6 and TRBJ2-2; D remains ambiguous. CDR1 and CDR2 (germline): SGHVS, FNYEAQ. There are 16 residues in the CDR3. V dropped 6 bases and J dropped 1 base, with 15 bases sitting between them.

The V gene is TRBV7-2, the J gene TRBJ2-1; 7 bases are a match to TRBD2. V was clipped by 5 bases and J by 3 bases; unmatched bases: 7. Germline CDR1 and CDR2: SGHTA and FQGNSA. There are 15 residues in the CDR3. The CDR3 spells CASSTPSGNYNEQFF. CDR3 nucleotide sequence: TGTGCCAGCAGCACTCCTAGCGGCAACTACAATGAGCAGTTCTTC.

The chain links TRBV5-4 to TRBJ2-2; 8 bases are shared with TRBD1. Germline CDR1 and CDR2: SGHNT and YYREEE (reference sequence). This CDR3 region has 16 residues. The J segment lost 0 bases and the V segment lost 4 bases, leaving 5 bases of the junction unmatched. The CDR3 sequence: CASSPPGQANTGELFF. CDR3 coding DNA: TGTGCCAGCAGCCCCCCGGGACAGGCGAACACCGGGGAGCTGTTTTTT.

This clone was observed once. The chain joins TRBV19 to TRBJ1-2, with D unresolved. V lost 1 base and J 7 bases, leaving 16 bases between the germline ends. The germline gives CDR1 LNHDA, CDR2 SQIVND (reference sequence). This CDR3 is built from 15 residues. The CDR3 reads CASSIVGSSPGGYTF. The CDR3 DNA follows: TGTGCCAGTAGTATAGTAGGGTCCAGTCCGGGTGGCTACACCTTC.

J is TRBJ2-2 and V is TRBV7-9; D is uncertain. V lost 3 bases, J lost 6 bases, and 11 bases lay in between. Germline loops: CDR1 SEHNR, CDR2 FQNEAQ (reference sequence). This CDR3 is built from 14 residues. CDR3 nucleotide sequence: TGTGCCAGCAGCTTGCTGTATTTATCCGGGGAGCTGTTTTTT. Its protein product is CASSLLYLSGELFF.

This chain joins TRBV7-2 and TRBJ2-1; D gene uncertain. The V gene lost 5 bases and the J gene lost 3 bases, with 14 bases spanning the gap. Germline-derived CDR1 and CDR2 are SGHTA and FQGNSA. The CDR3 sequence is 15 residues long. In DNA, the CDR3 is TGTGCCAGCAGCCGTACCCCGGAGTTCTACAATGAGCAGTTCTTC. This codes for CASSRTPEFYNEQFF.

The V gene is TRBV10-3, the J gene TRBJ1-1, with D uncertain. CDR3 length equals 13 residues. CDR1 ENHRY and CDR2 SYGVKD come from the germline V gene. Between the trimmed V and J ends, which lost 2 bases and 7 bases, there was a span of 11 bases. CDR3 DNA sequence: TGTGCCATCAGTGAGGTAGGCAGGATTGAAGCTTTCTTT. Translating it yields CAISEVGRIEAFF.

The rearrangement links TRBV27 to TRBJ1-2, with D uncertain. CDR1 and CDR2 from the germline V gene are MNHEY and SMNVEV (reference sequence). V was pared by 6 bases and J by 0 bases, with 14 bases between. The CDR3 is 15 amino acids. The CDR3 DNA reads TGTGCCAGCAGCGATCACGTAGGAACTAACTATGGCTACACCTTC. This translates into CASSDHVGTNYGYTF.

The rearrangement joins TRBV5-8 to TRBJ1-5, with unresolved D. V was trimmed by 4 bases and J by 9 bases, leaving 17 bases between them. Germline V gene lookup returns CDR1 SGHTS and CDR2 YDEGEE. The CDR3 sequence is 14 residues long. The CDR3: CASSQWPATRPQHF. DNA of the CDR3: TGTGCCAGCAGCCAATGGCCCGCCACGCGGCCCCAGCATTTT. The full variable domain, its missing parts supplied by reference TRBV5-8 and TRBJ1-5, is EAGVTQSPTHLIKTRGQQATLRCSPISGHTSVYWYQQALGLGLQFLLWYDEGEERNRGNFPPRFSGRQFPNYSSELNVNALELEDSALYLCASSQWPATRPQHFGDGTRLSIL.

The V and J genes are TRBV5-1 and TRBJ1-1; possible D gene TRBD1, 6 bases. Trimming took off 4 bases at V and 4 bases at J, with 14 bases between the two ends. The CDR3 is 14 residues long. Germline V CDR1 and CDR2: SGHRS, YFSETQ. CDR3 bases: TGCGCCAGCAGCCTGTCTCAGGGGAGCACTGAAGCTTTCTTT. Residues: CASSLSQGSTEAFF.

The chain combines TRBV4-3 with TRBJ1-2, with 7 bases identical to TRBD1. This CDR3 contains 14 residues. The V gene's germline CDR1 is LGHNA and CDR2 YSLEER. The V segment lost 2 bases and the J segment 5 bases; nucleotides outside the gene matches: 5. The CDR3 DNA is TGCGCCAGCAGCCAAATGGGACAGAGTTATGGCTACACCTTC. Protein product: CASSQMGQSYGYTF.

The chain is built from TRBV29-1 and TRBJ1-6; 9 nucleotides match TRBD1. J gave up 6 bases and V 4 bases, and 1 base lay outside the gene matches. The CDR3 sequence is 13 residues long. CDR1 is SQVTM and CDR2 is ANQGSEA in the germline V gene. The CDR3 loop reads CSVGDRANSPLHF. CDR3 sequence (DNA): TGCAGCGTTGGGGACAGGGCTAATTCACCCCTCCACTTT.

The CDR3 DNA follows: TGTGCCAGCTCACCACCGTCGGTCGACGAGCAGTACTTC. Translated, it gives CASSPPSVDEQYF. The chain is built from TRBV18 and TRBJ2-7; D gene uncertain. The germline gives CDR1 KGHSH, CDR2 LQKENI. The CDR3 sequence is 13 residues long. V was trimmed by 0 bases and J by 5 bases, leaving 8 bases between them.

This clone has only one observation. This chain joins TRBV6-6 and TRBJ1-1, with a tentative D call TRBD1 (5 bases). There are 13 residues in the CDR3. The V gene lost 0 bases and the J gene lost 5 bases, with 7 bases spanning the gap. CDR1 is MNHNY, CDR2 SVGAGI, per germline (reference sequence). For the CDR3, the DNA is TGTGCCAGCAGTTACTCGGCAGGGACTGAAGCTTTCTTT. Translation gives CASSYSAGTEAFF.

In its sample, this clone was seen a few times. As DNA, the CDR3 is TGTGCCAGCAGTGCACCAGGGGCCAACCCGTGGACTGAAGCTTTCTTT. This gives the protein CASSAPGANPWTEAFF. This chain joins TRBV6-6 and TRBJ1-1; TRBD1 is a possible D gene (6 bases). CDR1 MNHNY and CDR2 SVGAGI come from the germline V gene (reference sequence). V shed 5 bases and J shed 5 bases, with 21 bases lying between them. This CDR3 is built from 16 residues.

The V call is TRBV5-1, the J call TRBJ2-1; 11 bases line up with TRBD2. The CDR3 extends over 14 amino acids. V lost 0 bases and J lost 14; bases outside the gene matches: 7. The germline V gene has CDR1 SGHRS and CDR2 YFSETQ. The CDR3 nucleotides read TGCGCCAGCAGCTTGGCCACGGCTAGCGGGAGGAAGTTCTTC. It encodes CASSLATASGRKFF.

Here the CDR3 reads CASSGSTYRGETQYF. The CDR3 DNA is TGTGCCAGCAGCGGTTCAACATACAGAGGAGAGACCCAGTACTTC. V is TRBV9 and J is TRBJ2-5; D remains ambiguous. The V and J ends lost 3 bases and 4 bases respectively, with 16 bases between them. CDR1 and CDR2 from the germline V gene are SGDLS and YYNGEE. This CDR3 is built from 15 residues.